Listed here are 28 T cell receptor beta chains from one sample, sequenced in a study of T cell changes during pregnancy in multiple sclerosis (dated by TCRdb to between 2018 and 2021). Preparation of the library involved the immunoSEQ multiplex PCR assay. TCRdb's version of the immuneACCESS table is confined to in-frame rearrangements and falls short of the full clone set. An unresolved V gene accounts for under half of the shortfall where checked; the remainder is of unknown origin. This sample is represented by fewer than 90,000 clones; roughly nine tenths of them were singletons. In total, the top ten clones hold around 0.9% of the sample. The input for sequencing was peripheral blood, taken in the second trimester of pregnancy. All receptors derive from a female donor with multiple sclerosis, enrolled in a pregnancy study.

The rearrangement links TRBV19 to TRBJ1-5, with D possibly matching TRBD1 (6 bases). V was cut by 3 bases and J by 1 base, with 16 bases left in between. This CDR3 is built from 17 residues. Germline V gene lookup returns CDR1 LNHDA and CDR2 SQIVND (reference sequence). As DNA, the CDR3 is TGTGCCAGTAGTATTCCCTCAGGGGTAGGCAGCAATCAGCCCCAGCATTTT. It translates to CASSIPSGVGSNQPQHF. Full variable domain (rest looked up from reference TRBV19 and TRBJ1-5): DGGITQSPKYLFRKEGQNVTLSCEQNLNHDAMYWYRQDPGQGLRLIYYSQIVNDFQKGDIAEGYSVSREKKESFPLTVTSAQKNPTAFYLCASSIPSGVGSNQPQHFGDGTRLSIL.

The count of this clone is one. The chain is built from TRBV12-5 and TRBJ2-2, with D unclear. Trimming took off 1 base at V and 0 bases at J, with 6 bases between the two ends. CDR1 LGHNT and CDR2 FRNRAP come from the germline V gene. The CDR3 is 15 amino acids. The CDR3 DNA reads TGTGCTAGTGGTTTGGCCCAAACGAACACCGGGGAGCTGTTTTTT. Residues: CASGLAQTNTGELFF.

The rearrangement uses TRBV19 and TRBJ1-1; perhaps TRBD1 as D (5 bases). The V and J ends lost 3 bases and 0 bases respectively, with 11 bases between them. Per the germline V gene, CDR1 is LNHDA and CDR2 is SQIVND (reference sequence). The CDR3 runs to 15 residues. The CDR3 loop reads CASSIQGLMNTEAFF. In nucleotides, the CDR3 is TGTGCCAGTAGTATTCAGGGCCTCATGAACACTGAAGCTTTCTTT.

The gene calls are TRBV10-3 and TRBJ2-2, with 10 positions matching TRBD2. This CDR3 comprises 20 residues. Germline trimming cut 6 bases from V and 4 bases from J; bases unmatched to any gene: 20. Germline lookup yields CDR1 ENHRY and CDR2 SYGVKD. CDR3 loop: CAISPLRGLAIEGATGELFF. CDR3 nucleotide sequence: TGTGCCATCAGCCCGTTGCGGGGACTAGCGATTGAGGGCGCCACCGGGGAGCTGTTTTTT.

This chain joins TRBV6-4 and TRBJ1-4, with D possibly TRBD1 on 6 matching bases. CDR3 length: 16 amino acids. The V gene lost 2 bases and the J gene lost 5 bases, with 15 bases spanning the gap. Germline CDR1 MRHNA, CDR2 SNTAGT. CDR3 sequence: CASSDDRTGRNEKLFF. CDR3 DNA: TGTGCCAGCAGTGACGATAGAACAGGGCGAAATGAAAAACTGTTTTTT.

The chain combines TRBV5-4 with TRBJ1-2; tentative D call: TRBD1 (5 bases). The CDR3 consists of 14 residues. Trimming cost V 2 bases and J 5 bases, with 13 bases left between them. CDR1 is SGHNT and CDR2 is YYREEE in the germline V gene (reference sequence). This chain's CDR3 is CASSLRGVRYGYTF. The CDR3 DNA is TGTGCCAGCAGCTTAAGGGGCGTAAGATATGGCTACACCTTC.

The chain uses TRBV7-8 and TRBJ2-5; possible D gene TRBD2, 5 bases. V was shortened by 2 bases and J by 5 bases, with 6 bases between the two germline ends. The CDR3 runs 12 residues. CDR1 and CDR2 (germline): SGHVS, FQNEAQ. CDR3 loop: CASSLRRETQYF. In DNA, the CDR3 is TGTGCCAGCAGCTTAAGGAGGGAGACCCAGTACTTC.

This chain's CDR3 is CASSPGTAVNEKLFF. The CDR3 region has the DNA TGTGCCAGCAGTCCCGGGACAGCCGTAAATGAAAAACTGTTTTTT. The V call is TRBV27, the J call TRBJ1-4, with 7 bases aligning to TRBD1. The junction had 8 bases not matched to a gene; V was cut back by 5 bases and J by 5 bases. Germline V CDR1 and CDR2: MNHEY, SMNVEV (reference sequence). CDR3 length: 15 residues.

The J gene is TRBJ2-2, the V gene TRBV9; 11 bases line up with TRBD2. This CDR3 contains 16 residues. CDR1 and CDR2 from the germline V gene are SGDLS and YYNGEE. The trim removed 6 bases at V and 6 bases at J, leaving 10 bases unmatched. CDR3 region: CASTRLAGGNAGELFF. The CDR3 nucleotides are TGTGCCAGCACCCGCCTAGCGGGGGGAAACGCCGGGGAGCTGTTTTTT. Combining the CDR3 with reference TRBV9 and TRBJ2-2 gives the whole variable domain DSGVTQTPKHLITATGQRVTLRCSPRSGDLSVYWYQQSLDQGLQFLIQYYNGEERAKGNILERFSAQQFPDLHSELNLSSLELGDSALYFCASTRLAGGNAGELFFGEGSRLTVL.

The DNA of the CDR3 is TGTGCCAGCAGTGCCGGGGCGGGGGACTACGAGCAGTACTTC. Amino acid sequence: CASSAGAGDYEQYF. V is TRBV6-5 and J is TRBJ2-7; 7 positions match TRBD2. This CDR3 is 14 amino acids long. J was trimmed by 3 bases and V by 5 bases; bases with no gene match: 7. Per germline, CDR1 MNHEY and CDR2 SVGAGI.

The chain has TRBV11-2 and TRBJ2-7, with 7 bases matching TRBD1. This CDR3 is 15 amino acids long. With V trimmed by 1 base and J by 4 bases, 7 bases remained unmatched. The germline V gene has CDR1 SGHAT and CDR2 FQNNGV. In DNA, the CDR3 is TGTGCCAGCAGCTTAGCAGGGGGAGTTAGGTACGAGCAGTACTTC. As protein: CASSLAGGVRYEQYF.

This clone turned up a few times. The rearrangement links TRBV6-1 to TRBJ1-2; TRBD1 matches at 8 bases. Germline loops: CDR1 MNHNS, CDR2 SASEGT. The CDR3 runs 15 residues. Trimming cost V 6 bases and J 0 bases; bases outside gene matches: 6. This chain's CDR3 is CASRDRGNSNYGYTF. CDR3 coding DNA: TGTGCCAGCAGAGACAGGGGAAATTCTAACTATGGCTACACCTTC.

The chain combines TRBV4-1 with TRBJ2-7, with a tentative D call TRBD1 (6 bases). The CDR3 is 13 amino acids. Germline loops: CDR1 MGHRA, CDR2 YSYEKL. The V end was cut by 4 bases, the J end by 5 bases, with 12 bases between. The CDR3 DNA reads as TGCGCCAGCAGCCCCCAACAGGGAAACGAGCAGTACTTC. It yields the protein CASSPQQGNEQYF.

The chain has TRBV6-5 and TRBJ1-6; D remains ambiguous. From germline, CDR1 is MNHEY and CDR2 SVGAGI. Between the trimmed V and J ends, which lost 4 bases and 4 bases, there was a span of 8 bases. The CDR3 extends over 14 amino acids. The CDR3: CASSSPSYNSPLHF. CDR3 DNA sequence: TGTGCCAGCAGTTCCCCCAGTTATAATTCACCCCTCCACTTT.

This chain connects TRBV7-2 to TRBJ1-5; a weak D match, TRBD1 (5 bases). Germline values: CDR1 SGHTA, CDR2 FQGNSA. This CDR3 is 15 amino acids long. V lost 0 bases and J 3 bases, leaving 9 bases between the germline ends. CDR3 region: CASSLAGGYNQPQHF. The CDR3 DNA reads as TGTGCCAGCAGCTTAGCGGGGGGGTACAATCAGCCCCAGCATTTT.

The chain is built from TRBV4-1 and TRBJ2-3; D might be TRBD2 (6 bases). V shed 0 bases and J shed 3 bases, with 16 bases lying between them. Germline CDR1 MGHRA, CDR2 YSYEKL. CDR3 length: 17 residues. The CDR3 is CASSQDPPAGLTDTQYF. The DNA of the CDR3 is TGCGCCAGCAGCCAAGATCCCCCAGCGGGCTTAACAGATACGCAGTATTTT.

There are many counts of this clone. This chain's CDR3 is CAWNRGFQETQYF. For the CDR3, the DNA is TGTGCCTGGAACAGGGGCTTCCAAGAGACCCAGTACTTC. This chain uses TRBV30 with TRBJ2-5; the match to TRBD1 covers 7 bases. The length of the CDR3 is 13 residues. CDR1 and CDR2 from the germline V gene are GTSNPN and SVGIG (reference sequence). The V and J ends lost 4 bases and 1 base, in that order; junction bases with no gene match: 3.

The genes are TRBV5-1 and TRBJ1-4, with TRBD1 matching 8 bases. The CDR3 is made up of 18 amino acids. V dropped 4 bases and J dropped 0; count of bases not matched to a gene: 11. CDR1 is SGHRS, CDR2 YFSETQ, per germline. In DNA form, the CDR3 reads TGCGCCAGCAGCGGACAGGGCCCAAACACTGCAACTAATGAAAAACTGTTTTTT. This translates into CASSGQGPNTATNEKLFF. Filled out from reference TRBV5-1 and TRBJ1-4, the complete variable domain reads KAGVTQTPRYLIKTRGQQVTLSCSPISGHRSVSWYQQTPGQGLQFLFEYFSETQRNKGNFPGRFSGRQFSNSRSEMNVSTLELGDSALYLCASSGQGPNTATNEKLFFGSGTQLSVL.

The chain uses TRBV7-9 and TRBJ2-1; 9 bases are shared with TRBD2. The germline gives CDR1 SEHNR, CDR2 FQNEAQ (reference sequence). CDR3 length: 16 amino acids. Losses at the gene ends were 0 bases for V and 9 bases for J; bases not matched to a gene: 9. CDR3 coding DNA: TGTGCCAGCAGCTTAGCGGAAGCGGGGGGAGATGGTGAGCAGTTCTTC. It translates to CASSLAEAGGDGEQFF.

J is TRBJ2-5 and V is TRBV6-6, with 11 bases lining up with TRBD1. From germline, CDR1 is MNHNY and CDR2 SVGAGI (reference sequence). J was trimmed by 6 bases and V by 0 bases; bases with no gene match: 6. This CDR3 has 16 amino acids. The CDR3 region has the DNA TGTGCCAGCAGTTACTCGAAGGACAGGGGGCGACAGACCCAGTACTTC. Protein: CASSYSKDRGRQTQYF.

The chain combines TRBV16 with TRBJ1-2; perhaps TRBD1 as D (6 bases). V was cut by 4 bases and J by 0 bases, with 12 bases left in between. The CDR3 spans 15 residues. In germline, CDR1 is KGHSY, CDR2 FQNENV. CDR3 sequence reads: CASSPARGANYGYTF. The CDR3 DNA sequence: TGTGCCAGCAGCCCGGCCAGGGGAGCTAACTATGGCTACACCTTC.

The CDR3 DNA follows: TGTGCCAGCAGCCCTTACGTCTTTGACTTAGCCTCTGGAAACACCATATATTTT. Amino acids: CASSPYVFDLASGNTIYF. The chain couples TRBV14 to TRBJ1-3; D is unresolved. Germline-derived CDR1 and CDR2 are SGHDN and FVKESK. CDR3 length: 18 amino acids. V was shortened by 4 bases and J by 0 bases, with 19 bases between the two germline ends.

The J gene is TRBJ2-1, the V gene TRBV9; 8 bases agree with TRBD2. Germline V lookup: CDR1 SGDLS, CDR2 YYNGEE. This CDR3 is 16 amino acids long. J was trimmed by 7 bases and V by 0 bases; bases with no gene match: 9. CDR3 in amino acids: CASSVGSGGGWNEQFF. The CDR3, as DNA: TGTGCCAGCAGCGTAGGAAGCGGGGGAGGGTGGAATGAGCAGTTCTTC.

The rearrangement joins TRBV11-2 to TRBJ2-1; 9 nucleotides match TRBD2. Germline lookup yields CDR1 SGHAT and CDR2 FQNNGV. The CDR3 consists of 17 residues. Trimming at V came to 4 bases and at J to 4 bases, leaving 11 bases not matched to a gene. The CDR3 nucleotides are TGTGCCAGCAGCTCTTGGTGGCGGGGGGGCAGGTACAATGAGCAGTTCTTC. Encoded protein: CASSSWWRGGRYNEQFF.

This chain links TRBV5-1 with TRBJ2-7; TRBD1 is a possible D gene (5 bases). Trimming shortened V by 4 bases and J by 3 bases, and 11 bases separated the two germline ends. Germline V gene lookup returns CDR1 SGHRS and CDR2 YFSETQ. CDR3 length equals 13 residues. In nucleotides, the CDR3 is TGCGCCAGCAGCCCAGGGCAAGTCTACGAGCAGTACTTC. It translates to CASSPGQVYEQYF.

This rearrangement joins TRBV7-9 to TRBJ2-3, with 7 bases fitting TRBD2. V lost 5 bases and J lost 1; bases outside the gene matches: 3. CDR1 SEHNR and CDR2 FQNEAQ come from the germline V gene (reference sequence). This CDR3 is 14 amino acids long. CDR3 loop: CASSPRGGTDTQYF. The CDR3, as DNA: TGTGCCAGCAGCCCTCGGGGGGGCACAGATACGCAGTATTTT.

The chain has TRBV7-9 and TRBJ1-5, with TRBD1 identical over 7 bases. The trim removed 5 bases at V and 2 bases at J, leaving 6 bases unmatched. Germline CDR1 reads SEHNR; CDR2 reads FQNEAQ (reference sequence). The CDR3 covers 15 residues. CDR3 protein: CASSLQGGRNQPQHF. The CDR3 DNA sequence: TGTGCCAGCAGCCTTCAGGGGGGACGCAATCAGCCCCAGCATTTT.

V gene TRBV11-1 combines with J gene TRBJ2-1, with 8 positions matching TRBD2. The germline V gene has CDR1 SGHAT and CDR2 FQDESV (reference sequence). V lost 4 bases and J lost 10; bases outside the gene matches: 9. CDR3 length: 14 amino acids. This chain's CDR3 is CASSSERLAQEQFF. The DNA for the CDR3 is TGTGCCAGCAGCTCCGAAAGACTAGCGCAAGAGCAGTTCTTC.